This T cell receptor beta chain was retrieved from a study of T cells in Graves' hyperthyroidism and ophthalmopathy. It was RNA transcripts that yielded the amplified TCR beta CDR3 regions. First-round RT-PCR of the TCR CDR3 relied on the HTBI primer set. MiXCR, applied by TCRdb to the multiplex PCR reads, yields one record per CDR3 protein. Here the sample spans roughly 200,000 distinct CDR3 sequences, about 16% being singletons. Losses at the gene ends were 2 bases for V and 3 bases for J; bases not matched to a gene: 0. This CDR3 region has 12 residues. From germline, CDR1 is DFQATT and CDR2 SNEGSKA (reference sequence).

The sequenced sample consisted of blood. This receptor was obtained from a man aged 40-55 years with Graves' hyperthyroidism. This chain links TRBV20-1 with TRBJ2-5; TRBD2 agrees at 7 bases. CDR3 sequence reads: CSARLAEETQYF. The CDR3 DNA sequence: TGCAGTGCTAGACTAGCGGAAGAGACCCAGTACTTC.